This TCR beta chain emerged from a study of T cell responses to AZD1222 COVID-19 vaccine. Study-wide results and caveats: Vaccination with two AZD1222 doses was followed by a rise in Spike-specific TCR breadth and depth. The number of AZD1222 recipients seropositive at baseline was only five or six. Sampling that yielded the repertoires occurred only after the peak T cell response.

Trimming shortened V by 2 bases and J by 4 bases, and 7 bases separated the two germline ends. Per the germline V gene, CDR1 is SGDLS and CDR2 is YYNGEE. There are 13 residues in the CDR3. The method was immunoSEQ multiplex PCR; TCRdb's version includes in-frame clones alone and lacks a portion of them. This table holds some 90,000 clones, 85% to 90% found once. Regarding this clone: Its antigen is as yet unknown.

V and J are TRBV9 and TRBJ2-1; D gene ambiguous. Sequenced material: peripheral blood, taken 28 days after the second AZD1222 dose. The source of this sequence is an adult who received the AZD1222 COVID-19 vaccine. CDR3 sequence: CASSVGSYNEQFF. The CDR3 DNA follows: TGTGCCAGCAGCGTCGGATCTTACAATGAGCAGTTCTTC.